This T cell receptor beta chain was retrieved from a study of shared clonotypes between healthy human individuals. Notes on the study in general: Among donors, the sharing of clonotypes was expected to be influenced by sequencing depth. Large sequencing depth failed to make sorted-subset sequencing complete, rarefaction showed.

Only CD45RO-negative cells positively selected for CCR7 counted as naive CD8 cells, so terminally differentiated effector memory CD45RA+ cells were excluded. Data came from immunoSEQ multiplex PCR; TCRdb stores just in-frame clones and leaves some out. Found here are about 2.2 million clones, about 93% of them singletons; the top ten hold over 1.5%. Germline CDR1 SNHLY, CDR2 FYNNEI. The CDR3 consists of 19 residues. Unmatched junction bases numbered 10, after V lost 0 bases and J lost 4 bases. As concerns this clone: Its target is not known.

The sequence derives from a man in his late teens or twenties in good health. Some clones in this sample may be carry-over from other donors' samples. Sequenced sample: naive CD8+ T cells from PBMCs. The chain combines TRBV2 with TRBJ1-3; 12 bases align to TRBD1. CDR3 in amino acids: CASSEARDRGRGTGNTIYF. As DNA, the CDR3 is TGTGCCAGCAGTGAAGCTAGGGACAGGGGGCGAGGAACGGGAAACACCATATATTTT.